This T cell receptor beta chain was sequenced in a study of blood T cells in healthy people across ages. As regards this clonotype: Its specificity is not known.

The second PCR ran roughly 7 to 11 cycles with a sample-barcoded 5' primer and J-beta primers. A 12-random-nucleotide template-switch adaptor tagged each cDNA molecule. MiXCR was run by TCRdb on the 5' RACE reads, yielding one entry per CDR3 protein. Here the sample spans about 970,000 distinct CDR3 sequences, roughly half being singletons. Notes on the study in general: Diversity was higher, and naive CD4+ cells more numerous, in long-lived donors than in aged donors.

This sequence was found in a woman aged 55-70 years in good health. Input material: blood.

The CDR3 spells CASSLGGDATDTQYF. The CDR3 DNA follows: TGTGCCAGCAGTTTAGGGGGAGACGCCACAGATACGCAGTATTTT. The chain has TRBV27 and TRBJ2-3, with D perhaps assigned TRBD1 or TRBD2 (5 bases each). CDR1 MNHEY and CDR2 SMNVEV come from the germline V gene (reference sequence). This CDR3 is built from 15 residues. The V end lost 2 bases, the J end lost 2 bases, and 11 bases lay between the germline ends.